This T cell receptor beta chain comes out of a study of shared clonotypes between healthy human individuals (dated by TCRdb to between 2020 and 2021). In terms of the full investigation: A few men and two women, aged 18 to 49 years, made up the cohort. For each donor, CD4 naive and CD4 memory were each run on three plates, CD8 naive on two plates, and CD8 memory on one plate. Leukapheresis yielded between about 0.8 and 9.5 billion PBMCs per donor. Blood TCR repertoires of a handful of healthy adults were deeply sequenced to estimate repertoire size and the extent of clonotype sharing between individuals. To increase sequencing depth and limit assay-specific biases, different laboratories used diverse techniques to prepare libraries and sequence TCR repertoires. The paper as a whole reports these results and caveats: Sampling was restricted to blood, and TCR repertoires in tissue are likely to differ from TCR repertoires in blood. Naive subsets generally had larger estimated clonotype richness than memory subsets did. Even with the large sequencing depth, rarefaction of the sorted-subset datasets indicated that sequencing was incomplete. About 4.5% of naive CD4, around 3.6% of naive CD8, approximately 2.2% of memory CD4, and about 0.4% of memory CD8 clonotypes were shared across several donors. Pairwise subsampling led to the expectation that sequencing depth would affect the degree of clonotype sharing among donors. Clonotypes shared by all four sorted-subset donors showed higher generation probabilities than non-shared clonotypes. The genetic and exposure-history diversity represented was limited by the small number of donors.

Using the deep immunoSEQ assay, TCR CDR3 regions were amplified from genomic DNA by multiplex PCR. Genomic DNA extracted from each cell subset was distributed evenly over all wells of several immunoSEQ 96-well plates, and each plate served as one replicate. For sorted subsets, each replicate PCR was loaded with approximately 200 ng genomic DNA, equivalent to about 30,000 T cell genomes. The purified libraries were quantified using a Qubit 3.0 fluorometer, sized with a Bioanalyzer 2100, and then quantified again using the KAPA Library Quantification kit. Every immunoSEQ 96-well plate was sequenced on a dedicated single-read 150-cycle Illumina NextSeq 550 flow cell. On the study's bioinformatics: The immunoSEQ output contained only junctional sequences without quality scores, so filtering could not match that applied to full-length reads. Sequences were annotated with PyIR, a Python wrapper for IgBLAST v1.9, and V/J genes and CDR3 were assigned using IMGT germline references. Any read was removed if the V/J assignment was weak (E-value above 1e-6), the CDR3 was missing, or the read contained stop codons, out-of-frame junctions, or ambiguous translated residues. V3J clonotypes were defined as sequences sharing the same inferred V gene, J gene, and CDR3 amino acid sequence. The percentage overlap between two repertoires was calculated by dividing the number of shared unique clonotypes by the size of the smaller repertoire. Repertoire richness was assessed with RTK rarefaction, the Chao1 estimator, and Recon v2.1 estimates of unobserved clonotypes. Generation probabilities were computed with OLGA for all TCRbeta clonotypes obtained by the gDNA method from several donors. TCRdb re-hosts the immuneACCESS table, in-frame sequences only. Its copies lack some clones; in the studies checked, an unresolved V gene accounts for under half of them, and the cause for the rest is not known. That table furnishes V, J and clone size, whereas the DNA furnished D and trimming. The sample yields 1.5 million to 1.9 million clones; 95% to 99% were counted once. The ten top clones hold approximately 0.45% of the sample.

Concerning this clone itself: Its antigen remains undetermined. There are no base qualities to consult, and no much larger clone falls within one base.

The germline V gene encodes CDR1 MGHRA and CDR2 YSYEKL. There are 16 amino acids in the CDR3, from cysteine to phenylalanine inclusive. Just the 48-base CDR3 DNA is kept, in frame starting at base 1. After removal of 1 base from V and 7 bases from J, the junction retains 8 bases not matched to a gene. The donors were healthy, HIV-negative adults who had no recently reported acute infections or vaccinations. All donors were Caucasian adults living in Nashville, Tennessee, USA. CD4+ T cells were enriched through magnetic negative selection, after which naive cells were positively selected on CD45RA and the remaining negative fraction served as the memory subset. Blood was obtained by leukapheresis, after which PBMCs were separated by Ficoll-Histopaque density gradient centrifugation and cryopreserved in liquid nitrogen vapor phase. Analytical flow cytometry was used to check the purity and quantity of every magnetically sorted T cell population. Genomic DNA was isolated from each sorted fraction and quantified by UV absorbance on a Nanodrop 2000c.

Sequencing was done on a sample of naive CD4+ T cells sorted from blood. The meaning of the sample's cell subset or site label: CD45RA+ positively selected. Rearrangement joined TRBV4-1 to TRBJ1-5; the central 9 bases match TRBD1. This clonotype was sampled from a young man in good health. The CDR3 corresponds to CASSQAGTGPGQPQHF. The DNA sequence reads TGCGCCAGCAGCCAAGCCGGGACAGGGCCCGGACAGCCCCAGCATTTT.